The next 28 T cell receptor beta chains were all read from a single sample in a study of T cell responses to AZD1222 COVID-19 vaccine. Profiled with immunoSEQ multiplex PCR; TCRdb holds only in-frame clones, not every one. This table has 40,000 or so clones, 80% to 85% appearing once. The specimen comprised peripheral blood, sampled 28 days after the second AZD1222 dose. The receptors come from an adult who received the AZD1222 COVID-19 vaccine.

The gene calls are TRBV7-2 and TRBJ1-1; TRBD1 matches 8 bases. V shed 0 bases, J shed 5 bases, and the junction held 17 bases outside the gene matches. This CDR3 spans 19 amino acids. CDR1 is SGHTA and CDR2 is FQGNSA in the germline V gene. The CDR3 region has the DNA TGTGCCAGCAGCTTAGCGTACGGGACAGGAAAGGGGTGGCGGACTGAAGCTTTCTTT. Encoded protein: CASSLAYGTGKGWRTEAFF. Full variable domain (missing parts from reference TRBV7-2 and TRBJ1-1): GAGVSQSPSNKVTEKGKDVELRCDPISGHTALYWYRQSLGQGLEFLIYFQGNSAPDKSGLPSDRFSAERTGGSVSTLTIQRTQQEDSAVYLCASSLAYGTGKGWRTEAFFGQGTRLTVV.

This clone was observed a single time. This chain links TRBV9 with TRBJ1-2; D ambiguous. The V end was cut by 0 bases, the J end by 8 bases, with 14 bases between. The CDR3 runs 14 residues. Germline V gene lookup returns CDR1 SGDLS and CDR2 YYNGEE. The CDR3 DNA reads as TGTGCCAGCAGCGTAGCTTCCCCGGCGGGGGGCTACACCTTC. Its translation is CASSVASPAGGYTF.

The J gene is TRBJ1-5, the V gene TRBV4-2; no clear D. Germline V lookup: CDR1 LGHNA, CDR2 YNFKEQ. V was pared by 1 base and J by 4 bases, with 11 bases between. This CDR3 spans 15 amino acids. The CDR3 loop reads CASSQGNRPNQPQHF. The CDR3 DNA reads TGTGCCAGCAGCCAAGGTAACAGACCTAATCAGCCCCAGCATTTT.

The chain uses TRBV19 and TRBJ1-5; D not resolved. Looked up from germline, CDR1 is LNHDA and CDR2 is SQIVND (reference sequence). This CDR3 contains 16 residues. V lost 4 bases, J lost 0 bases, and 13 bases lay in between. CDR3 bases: TGTGCCAGTAGTACCCCCAAACAGATTAGCAATCAGCCCCAGCATTTT. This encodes CASSTPKQISNQPQHF.

CDR3 region: CASSDWTGPNTGELFF. DNA for the CDR3: TGTGCCAGCAGCGACTGGACAGGGCCGAACACCGGGGAGCTGTTTTTT. The V and J genes are TRBV11-3 and TRBJ2-2; 8 bases line up with TRBD1. The J segment lost 0 bases and the V segment lost 5 bases, leaving 5 bases of the junction unmatched. The germline CDR1 and CDR2 sequences are SGHNT and YENEEA. This CDR3 contains 16 residues.

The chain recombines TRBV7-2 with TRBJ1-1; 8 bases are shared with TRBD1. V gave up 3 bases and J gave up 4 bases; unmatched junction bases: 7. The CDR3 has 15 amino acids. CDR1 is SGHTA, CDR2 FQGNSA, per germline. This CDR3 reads CASSFLDRVGTEAFF. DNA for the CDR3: TGTGCCAGCAGCTTTCTGGACAGGGTTGGCACTGAAGCTTTCTTT.

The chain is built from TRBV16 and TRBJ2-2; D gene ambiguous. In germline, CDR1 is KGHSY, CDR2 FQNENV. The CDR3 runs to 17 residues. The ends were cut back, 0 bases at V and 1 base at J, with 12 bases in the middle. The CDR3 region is CASSQSRATVNTGELFF. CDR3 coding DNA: TGTGCCAGCAGCCAATCACGGGCTACGGTGAACACCGGGGAGCTGTTTTTT.

CDR3 loop: CASRGTTNYSGANVLTF. For the CDR3, the DNA is TGTGCCAGCAGAGGAACGACAAACTACTCTGGGGCCAACGTCCTGACTTTC. V gene TRBV7-9 combines with J gene TRBJ2-6, with no clear D. Per the germline V gene, CDR1 is SEHNR and CDR2 is FQNEAQ (reference sequence). Trimming stripped 6 bases from V and 0 bases from J, with 15 bases between. The CDR3 consists of 17 residues.

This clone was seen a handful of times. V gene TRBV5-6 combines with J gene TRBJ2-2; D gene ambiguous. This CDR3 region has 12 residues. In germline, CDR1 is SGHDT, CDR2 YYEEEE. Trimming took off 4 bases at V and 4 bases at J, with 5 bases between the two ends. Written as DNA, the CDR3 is TGTGCCAGCAGCGTCGTCACCGGGGAGCTGTTTTTT. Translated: CASSVVTGELFF.

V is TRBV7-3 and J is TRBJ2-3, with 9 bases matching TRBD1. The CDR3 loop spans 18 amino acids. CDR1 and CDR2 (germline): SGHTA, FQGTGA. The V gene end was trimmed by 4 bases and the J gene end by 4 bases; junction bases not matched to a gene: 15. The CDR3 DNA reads TGTGCCAGCAGCTCCCTTAGAGCCCCGGGACAGGGCCCAGATACGCAGTATTTT. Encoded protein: CASSSLRAPGQGPDTQYF.

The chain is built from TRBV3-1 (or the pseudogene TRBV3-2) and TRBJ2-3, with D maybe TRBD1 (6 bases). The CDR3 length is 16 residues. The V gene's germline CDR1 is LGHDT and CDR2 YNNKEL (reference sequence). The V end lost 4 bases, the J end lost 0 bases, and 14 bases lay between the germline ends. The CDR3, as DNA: TGTGCCAGCAGCCTAACTGGGGGCCCTAGCACAGATACGCAGTATTTT. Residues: CASSLTGGPSTDTQYF.

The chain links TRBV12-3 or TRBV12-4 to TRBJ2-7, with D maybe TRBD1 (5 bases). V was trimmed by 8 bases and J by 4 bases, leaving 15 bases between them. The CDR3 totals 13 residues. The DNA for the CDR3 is TGTGCCAGCCGAGGCAGGGTCCTTTACGAGCAGTACTTC. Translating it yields CASRGRVLYEQYF.

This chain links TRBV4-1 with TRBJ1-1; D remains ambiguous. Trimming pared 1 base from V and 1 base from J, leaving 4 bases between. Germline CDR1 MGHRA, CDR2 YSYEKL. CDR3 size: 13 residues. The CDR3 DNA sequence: TGCGCCAGCAGCCAAGTGGCGAACACTGAAGCTTTCTTT. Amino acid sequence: CASSQVANTEAFF.

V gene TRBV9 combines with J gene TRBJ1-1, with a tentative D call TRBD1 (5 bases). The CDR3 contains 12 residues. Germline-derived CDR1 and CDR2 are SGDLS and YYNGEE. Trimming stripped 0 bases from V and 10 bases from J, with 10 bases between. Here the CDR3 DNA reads TGTGCCAGCAGCGTAGTAGGAGGGGTAGCTTTCTTT. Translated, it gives CASSVVGGVAFF.

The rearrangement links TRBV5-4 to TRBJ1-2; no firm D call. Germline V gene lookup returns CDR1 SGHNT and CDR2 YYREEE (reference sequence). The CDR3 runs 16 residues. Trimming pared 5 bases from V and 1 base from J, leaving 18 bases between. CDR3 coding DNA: TGTGCCAGCAGACGGGCGGGTTCCTCTCTTAACTATGGCTACACCTTC. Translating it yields CASRRAGSSLNYGYTF.

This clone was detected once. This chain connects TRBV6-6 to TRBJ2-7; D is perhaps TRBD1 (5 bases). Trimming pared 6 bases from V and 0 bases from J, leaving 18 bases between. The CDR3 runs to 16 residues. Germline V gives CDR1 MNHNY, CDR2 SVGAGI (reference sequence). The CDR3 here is CASRPPPQGSSYEQYF. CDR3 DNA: TGTGCCAGCAGGCCCCCCCCTCAGGGTAGCTCCTACGAGCAGTACTTC.

The CDR3 region is CASSSPQLEQQYF. As DNA, the CDR3 is TGTGCCAGCAGTTCCCCCCAACTTGAGCAGCAGTACTTC. The chain uses TRBV28 and TRBJ2-7; D uncertain. This CDR3 is 13 amino acids long. Trimming took 4 bases from V and 8 from J, leaving 15 bases between them. Germline V gene sequence: CDR1 MDHEN, CDR2 SYDVKM.

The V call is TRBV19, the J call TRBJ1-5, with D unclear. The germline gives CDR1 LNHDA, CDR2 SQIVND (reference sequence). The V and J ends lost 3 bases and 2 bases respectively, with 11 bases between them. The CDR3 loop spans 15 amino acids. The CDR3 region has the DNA TGTGCCAGTAGTATCCCGGATCAGGGCAATCAGCCCCAGCATTTT. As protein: CASSIPDQGNQPQHF.

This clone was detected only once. DNA for the CDR3: TGTGCCAGCAGCTTATTAGACAGGGGGCCGACAGATACGCAGTATTTT. Its protein product is CASSLLDRGPTDTQYF. The V gene is TRBV11-1, the J gene TRBJ2-3; 10 bases fit TRBD1. V lost 2 bases to trimming and J lost 3 bases; unmatched junction nucleotides: 5. The CDR3 has 16 residues. The germline V gene has CDR1 SGHAT and CDR2 FQDESV (reference sequence).

Here the CDR3 DNA reads TGTGCCTGGAGTGTACGGAACAGGGACCACGAGCAGTACTTC. It encodes CAWSVRNRDHEQYF. The V gene is TRBV30, the J gene TRBJ2-7, with D possibly matching TRBD1 (6 bases). The germline V and J ends were trimmed by 0 bases and 5 bases, with 14 bases remaining between them. The CDR3 consists of 14 residues. CDR1 is GTSNPN and CDR2 is SVGIG in the germline V gene (reference sequence).

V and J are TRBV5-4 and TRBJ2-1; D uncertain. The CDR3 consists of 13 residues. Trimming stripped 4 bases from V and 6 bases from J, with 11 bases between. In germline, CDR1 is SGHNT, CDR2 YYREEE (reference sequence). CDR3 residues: CASSPRAGNEQFF. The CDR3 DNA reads TGTGCCAGCAGCCCCCGGGCCGGCAATGAGCAGTTCTTC.

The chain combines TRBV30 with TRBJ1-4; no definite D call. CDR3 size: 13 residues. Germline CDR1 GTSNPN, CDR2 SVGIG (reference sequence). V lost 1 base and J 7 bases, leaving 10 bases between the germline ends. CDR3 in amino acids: CAWSGGFSEKLFF. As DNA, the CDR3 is TGTGCCTGGAGTGGGGGTTTCAGTGAAAAACTGTTTTTT.

CDR3 in amino acids: CASSFTPAGGGYTF. CDR3 DNA: TGTGCCAGCAGTTTCACACCTGCCGGGGGAGGCTACACCTTC. The chain has TRBV6-2 or TRBV6-3 and TRBJ1-2; a possible D gene is TRBD1 (5 bases). The CDR3 has 14 amino acids. CDR1 is MNHEY, CDR2 SVGEGT, per germline. V gave up 4 bases and J gave up 8 bases, with 17 bases separating them.

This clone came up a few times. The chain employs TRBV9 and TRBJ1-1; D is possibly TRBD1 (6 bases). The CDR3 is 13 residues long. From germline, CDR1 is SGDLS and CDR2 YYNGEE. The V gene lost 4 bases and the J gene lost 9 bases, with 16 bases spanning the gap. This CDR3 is CASSPLVDSKAFF. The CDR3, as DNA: TGTGCCAGCAGCCCCCTGGTGGACAGCAAAGCTTTCTTT.

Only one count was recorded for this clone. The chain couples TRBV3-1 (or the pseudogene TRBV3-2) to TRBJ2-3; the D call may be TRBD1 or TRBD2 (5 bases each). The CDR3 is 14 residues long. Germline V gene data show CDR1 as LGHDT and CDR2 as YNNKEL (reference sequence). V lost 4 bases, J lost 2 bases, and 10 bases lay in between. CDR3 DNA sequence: TGTGCCAGCAGCCCCCGGGACGACACAGATACGCAGTATTTT. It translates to CASSPRDDTDTQYF.

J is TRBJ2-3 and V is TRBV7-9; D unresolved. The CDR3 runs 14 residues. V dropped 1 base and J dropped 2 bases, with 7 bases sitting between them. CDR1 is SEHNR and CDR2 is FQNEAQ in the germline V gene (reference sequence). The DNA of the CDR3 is TGTGCCAGCAGCTTAGATGTTGCCACAGATACGCAGTATTTT. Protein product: CASSLDVATDTQYF.

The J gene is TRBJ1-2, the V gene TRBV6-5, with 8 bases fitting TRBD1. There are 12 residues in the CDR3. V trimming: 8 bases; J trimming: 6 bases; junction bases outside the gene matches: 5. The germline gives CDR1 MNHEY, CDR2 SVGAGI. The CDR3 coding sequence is TGTGCCAGCGGACAGGGCCAGCATGGCTACACCTTC. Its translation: CASGQGQHGYTF.

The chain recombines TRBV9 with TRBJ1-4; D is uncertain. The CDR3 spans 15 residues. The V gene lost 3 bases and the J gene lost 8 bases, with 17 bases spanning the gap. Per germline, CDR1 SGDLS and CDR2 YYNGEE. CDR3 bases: TGTGCCAGCAGCGAGTTAGGTGCCGTGAAGGAAAAACTGTTTTTT. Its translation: CASSELGAVKEKLFF.